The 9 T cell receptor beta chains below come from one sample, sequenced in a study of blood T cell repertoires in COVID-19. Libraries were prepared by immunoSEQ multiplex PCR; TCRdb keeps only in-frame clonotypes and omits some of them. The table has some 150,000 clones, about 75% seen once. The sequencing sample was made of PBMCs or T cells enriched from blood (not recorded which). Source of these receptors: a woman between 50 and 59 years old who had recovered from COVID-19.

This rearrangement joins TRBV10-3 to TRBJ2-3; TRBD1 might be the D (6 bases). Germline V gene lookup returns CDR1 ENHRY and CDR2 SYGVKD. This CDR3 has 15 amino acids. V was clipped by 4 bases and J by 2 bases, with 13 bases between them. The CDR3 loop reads CAISVFQGSTDTQYF. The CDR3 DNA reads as TGTGCCATCAGTGTTTTTCAGGGGTCCACAGATACGCAGTATTTT.

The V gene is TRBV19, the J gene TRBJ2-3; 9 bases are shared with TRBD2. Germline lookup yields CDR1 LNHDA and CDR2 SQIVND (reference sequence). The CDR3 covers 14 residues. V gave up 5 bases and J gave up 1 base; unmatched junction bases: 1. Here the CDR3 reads CASSSSGGTDTQYF. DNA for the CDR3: TGTGCCAGTAGTTCTAGCGGGGGCACAGATACGCAGTATTTT.

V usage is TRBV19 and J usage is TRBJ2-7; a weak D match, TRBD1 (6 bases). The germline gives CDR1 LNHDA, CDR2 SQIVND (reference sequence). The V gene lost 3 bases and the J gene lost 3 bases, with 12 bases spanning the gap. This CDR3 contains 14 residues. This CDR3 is CASSIGQIHYEQYF. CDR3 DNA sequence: TGTGCCAGTAGTATTGGACAGATCCACTACGAGCAGTACTTC.

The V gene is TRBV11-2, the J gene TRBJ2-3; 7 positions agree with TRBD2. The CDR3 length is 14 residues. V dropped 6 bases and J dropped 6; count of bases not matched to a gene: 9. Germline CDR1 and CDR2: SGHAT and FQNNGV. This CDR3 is CASSSSGSRDTQYF. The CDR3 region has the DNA TGTGCCAGCAGTTCTAGCGGCTCACGGGATACGCAGTATTTT.

CDR3 nucleotide sequence: TGTGCTAGTGGTTTTCAGGGGTCGCGAGCTTTCTTT. Translated: CASGFQGSRAFF. This chain connects TRBV12-5 to TRBJ1-1; D may be TRBD1 (6 bases). Between the trimmed V and J ends, which lost 3 bases and 10 bases, there was a span of 12 bases. CDR1 is LGHNT, CDR2 FRNRAP, per germline. The CDR3 totals 12 residues.

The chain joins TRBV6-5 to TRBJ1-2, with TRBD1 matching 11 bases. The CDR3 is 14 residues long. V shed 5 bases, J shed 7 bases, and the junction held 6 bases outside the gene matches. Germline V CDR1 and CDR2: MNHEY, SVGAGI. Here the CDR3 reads CASSTPDRGPGYTF. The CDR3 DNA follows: TGTGCCAGCAGTACCCCGGACAGGGGGCCTGGCTACACCTTC.

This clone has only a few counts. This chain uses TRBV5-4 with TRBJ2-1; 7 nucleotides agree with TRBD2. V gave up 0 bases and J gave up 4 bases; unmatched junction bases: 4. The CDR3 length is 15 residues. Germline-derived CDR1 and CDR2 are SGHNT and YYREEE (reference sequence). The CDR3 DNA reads TGTGCCAGCAGCTTGGGCGGGAGATCGTACAATGAGCAGTTCTTC. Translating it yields CASSLGGRSYNEQFF.

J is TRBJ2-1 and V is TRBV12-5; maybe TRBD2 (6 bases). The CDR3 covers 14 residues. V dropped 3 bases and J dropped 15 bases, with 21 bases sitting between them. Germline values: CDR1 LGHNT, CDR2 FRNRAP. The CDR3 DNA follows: TGTGCTAGTGGTTTATGGGAGGCCGCCAATCGTTGGTTCTTC. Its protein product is CASGLWEAANRWFF.

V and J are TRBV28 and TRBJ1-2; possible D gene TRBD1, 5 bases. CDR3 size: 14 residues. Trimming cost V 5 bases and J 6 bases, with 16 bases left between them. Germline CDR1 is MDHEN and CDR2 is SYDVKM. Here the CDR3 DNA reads TGTGCCAGCAGTCCATCCTGGGGCACGCATGGCTACACCTTC. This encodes CASSPSWGTHGYTF.